This entry concerns a single TCR beta chain. Its antigen is not yet known. The input lacks base qualities; no much larger clone sits a single base away. Peripheral blood CD8+ and CD4+ T cells from healthy donors, Susac syndrome patients and multiple sclerosis patients were profiled by high-throughput TCR beta sequencing. Susac syndrome patients met recently defined diagnostic criteria for definite or probable disease. CD8+ TEMRA cells were enriched by FACS, while bulk CD8+ and CD4+ T cells were purified by magnetic negative isolation. Blood was collected in EDTA tubes and processed within 24 hours, with PBMCs isolated through density gradient centrifugation. PBMCs destined for TCR sequencing were cryopreserved in liquid nitrogen and later thawed in a 37 °C water bath. The sorted or isolated CD4+, CD8+ and CD8+ TEMRA cells had a purity of 90% or higher. The record originates from a study of CD8 T cells in Susac syndrome (dated by TCRdb to the late 2010s). About the investigation overall: Among the sequenced Susac syndrome patients, six had clinically active disease and fewer than ten were in clinical remission. Susac syndrome patients were therapy-naive, on corticosteroids (some also receiving IVIg), or on IVIg alone at blood withdrawal. Whether CD8+ T cell activation and differentiation in Susac syndrome was antigen driven was tested using repertoire sequencing. The clonality of the CD8+ T cell repertoire was compared across over 9 healthy donors, about 14 Susac syndrome patients and 15 multiple sclerosis patients.

Points the paper makes about the study in general: Some 17 Susac-specific public clones were identified in the total CD8+ repertoire, and roughly five Susac-specific public clones were identified in the CD8+ TEMRA repertoire. Clonal expansion was seen in Susac syndrome CD8+ repertoires, peaking in CD8+ TEMRA cells and being greater in clinically active patients than in remitting ones. The TCR sequencing and HLA analysis was acknowledged to have included a relatively small number of individuals.

RNA was extracted using the RNeasy kit, and about 0.45 to 1 ug of the RNA was reverse transcribed with random hexamers. TCR beta CDR3 regions were amplified with the immunoSEQ multiplex PCR assay covering 54 Vbeta and 13 Jbeta segments. PCR amplification bias was corrected using a synthetic template baseline for primer optimization and computational correction. Per the source publication's procedure: Reads were annotated to V, D and J genes according to IMGT and were analyzed with immunoSEQ Analyzer, with only productive sequences retained. Clonality was computed as one minus Shannon entropy normalized by log2 of the number of productive unique sequences. For each patient and control, public and private clones were evaluated among the 100 most prevalent clones. A clone was defined as Susac-specific if it was absent from the healthy and MS cohorts, from 950 to 1,300 published viral clones and from other ImmuneACCESS disease sequences. The raw public reads went through TCRdb reprocessing: fastp at Q25, MiXCR clone calling, in-frame beta chains kept. A single entry per CDR3 protein holds the most common genes and DNA from its merged rows. TCRdb's processing, not the study's, gives the V and J calls here. The sample table shows 95,000 to 150,000 distinct CDR3 sequences, and approximately 96% are seen once. The ten largest make up approximately 0.22% of the sample.

Sequenced: CD8+ T cells from PBMCs. The receptor's source is a human donor with Susac syndrome.

The CDR3 protein: CASSQDAGENTGELFF. The bases read TGCGCCAGCAGCCAAGATGCGGGAGAGAACACCGGGGAGCTGTTTTTT. This chain joins TRBV4-3 to TRBJ2-2; 7 central nucleotides agree with TRBD2. The germline V and J ends show losses of 0 bases and 1 base respectively, and no gene match explains 2 bases of the junction. The CDR3 numbers 16 residues from cysteine through phenylalanine. Of all the DNA, just the CDR3 is kept, 48 bases in frame from base 1. Based on the germline V gene, the CDR1 and CDR2 sequences are LGHNA and YSLEER.